These 5 T cell receptor beta chains share one sample of origin, sequenced in a study of human T cells and chemical hapten exposure. Time point defined: patch test 2, 6 weeks after DPC sensitization. The treatment here: therapeutic diphenylcyclopropenone sensitization with weekly scalp DPC. TCRdb analysed the RACE reads with MiXCR anew, one entry per CDR3 protein. The sample includes approximately 82,000 distinct CDR3 sequences, 6.5% to 8% seen only once; the top ten take 1.3%. The specimen comprised whole blood, sampled in connection with sensitization to the hapten diphenylcyclopropenone (DPC). The origin of the receptors is a woman younger than 45 with alopecia areata. Some clones in this sample may be carry-over from other donors' samples.

On this clonotype: Possible read error: a much larger clone is one base away. The rearrangement joins TRBV29-1 to TRBJ1-2; D perhaps matches TRBD1 (5 bases). V was shortened by 7 bases and J by 1 base, with 13 bases between the two germline ends. Looked up from germline, CDR1 is SQVTM and CDR2 is ANQGSEA. The CDR3 totals 13 residues. CDR3 nucleotides: TGCAGCGCTGAGATGGGGGGTAACTATGGCTACACCTTC. Translating gives CSAEMGGNYGYTF.

This clonotype was seen repeatedly, ten times or more. The chain combines TRBV10-3 with TRBJ2-3; a possible D gene is TRBD1 (6 bases). This CDR3 comprises 16 residues. Germline V CDR1 and CDR2: ENHRY, SYGVKD. Between the trimmed V and J ends, which lost 6 bases and 2 bases, there was a span of 18 bases. The DNA for the CDR3 is TGTGCCATCAGCAGCCAGGGTGGGGGCCCCACAGATACGCAGTATTTT. Translated, it gives CAISSQGGGPTDTQYF.

The CDR3 loop is CASGGTGANYGYTF. The CDR3 DNA is TGTGCTAGTGGCGGGACAGGGGCCAACTATGGCTACACCTTC. V usage is TRBV12-5 and J usage is TRBJ1-2; 10 bases map to TRBD1. The V gene end was trimmed by 6 bases and the J gene end by 2 bases; junction bases not matched to a gene: 3. The CDR3 is 14 residues long. Germline V gene lookup returns CDR1 LGHNT and CDR2 FRNRAP.

This clonotype was seen at least ten times. This chain joins TRBV18 and TRBJ1-5; no reliable D call. The V and J ends lost 3 bases and 4 bases respectively, with 13 bases between them. The CDR3 is 15 amino acids. Germline V gene sequence: CDR1 KGHSH, CDR2 LQKENI. CDR3 protein: CASSPQSDRNQPQHF. CDR3 bases: TGTGCCAGCTCACCTCAATCCGACCGGAATCAGCCCCAGCATTTT.

V and J are TRBV20-1 and TRBJ1-6; a weak D match, TRBD1 (5 bases). Germline assignment: CDR1 DFQATT and CDR2 SNEGSKA (reference sequence). The V end lost 6 bases, the J end lost 7 bases, and 16 bases lay between the germline ends. The CDR3 sequence is 14 residues long. CDR3 nucleotide sequence: TGCAGTGCCGCTGCGGGACGGGAAAATTCACCCCTCCACTTT. Translation: CSAAAGRENSPLHF.